The clone carrying this T cell receptor (beta chain) was observed a handful of times. Unique molecular identifiers were attached to individual cDNA molecules during library preparation. Per the authors' pipeline: Between about 20,000 and 750,000 TCRs appeared in each sample, and the median stood at about 93,000. TCRdb reprocessed the 5' RACE reads with MiXCR, giving one entry per CDR3 protein. TCRdb assigned the V and J calls; the authors' analysis was not used. The table lists some 78,000 distinct CDR3 sequences, more than 7% of them singletons, with around 2.3% in the top ten. These data originate in a study of human T cells and chemical hapten exposure. It was unfractionated whole blood from which total RNA was extracted. The CDR3 consists of 16 residues. Trimming took off 4 bases at V and 6 bases at J, with 21 bases between the two ends.

The origin of this receptor is a male donor in good health. J is TRBJ1-2 and V is TRBV12-3 or TRBV12-4, with D perhaps TRBD1 (6 bases). CDR3 DNA: TGTGCCAGCAGTTATTTATATCGGACAGCGGGAGATGGCTACACCTTC. Its protein is CASSYLYRTAGDGYTF.